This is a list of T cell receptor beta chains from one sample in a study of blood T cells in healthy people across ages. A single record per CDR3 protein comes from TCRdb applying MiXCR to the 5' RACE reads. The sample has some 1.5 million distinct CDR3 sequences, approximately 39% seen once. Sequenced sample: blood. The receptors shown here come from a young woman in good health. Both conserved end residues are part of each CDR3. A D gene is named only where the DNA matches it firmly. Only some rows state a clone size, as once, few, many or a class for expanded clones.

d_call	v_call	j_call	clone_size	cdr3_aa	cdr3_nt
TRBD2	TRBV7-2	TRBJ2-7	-	CASSPLLAGGLSYNEQYF	TGTGCCAGCAGCCCACTACTAGCGGGGGGTCTTTCCTACAATGAGCAGTACTTC
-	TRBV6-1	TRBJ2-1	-	CASSEVEGVVNNEQFF	TGTGCCAGCAGTGAAGTGGAGGGAGTGGTGAACAATGAGCAGTTCTTC
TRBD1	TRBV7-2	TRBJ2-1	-	CASSRWTGLNEQFF	TGTGCCAGCAGCCGTTGGACAGGGCTCAATGAGCAGTTCTTC
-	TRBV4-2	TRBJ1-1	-	CASSQPTGGLDTEAFF	TGTGCCAGCAGCCAACCTACCGGAGGATTGGACACTGAAGCTTTCTTT
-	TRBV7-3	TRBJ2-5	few	CASSPRSKETQYF	TGTGCCAGCAGCCCCCGGTCCAAAGAGACCCAGTACTTC
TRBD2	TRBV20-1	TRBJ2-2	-	CSAYRGGRGTGELFF	TGCAGTGCTTACCGGGGGGGCCGTGGCACCGGGGAGCTGTTTTTT
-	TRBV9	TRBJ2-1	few	CASSVGSHITYNEQFF	TGTGCCAGCAGCGTAGGGTCGCATATAACCTACAATGAGCAGTTCTTC
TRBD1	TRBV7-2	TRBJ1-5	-	CASSLAATGLQPQHF	TGTGCCAGCAGCTTAGCGGCGACAGGGCTTCAGCCCCAGCATTTT
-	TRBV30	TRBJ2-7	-	CAWSVSQNNEQYF	TGTGCCTGGAGTGTGAGCCAGAACAATGAGCAGTACTTC
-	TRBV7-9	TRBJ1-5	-	CAVTPGYSNQPQHF	TGTGCCGTAACACCCGGTTATAGCAATCAGCCCCAGCATTTT
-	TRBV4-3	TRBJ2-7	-	CAGSQGQAWDEQYF	TGCGCCGGCAGCCAAGGGCAGGCCTGGGACGAGCAGTACTTC
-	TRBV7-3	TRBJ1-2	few	CASSLKGPRNYGYTF	TGTGCCAGCAGCTTAAAAGGGCCGCGAAACTATGGCTACACCTTC
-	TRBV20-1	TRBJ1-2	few	CSARDNLAGYTF	TGCAGTGCTAGAGATAACCTTGCCGGCTACACCTTC
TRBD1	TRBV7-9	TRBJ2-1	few	CASSTDRVGENEQFF	TGTGCCAGCAGCACCGACAGGGTCGGCGAAAATGAGCAGTTCTTC
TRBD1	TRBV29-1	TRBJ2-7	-	CSVLGQPYEQYF	TGCAGCGTTTTGGGACAGCCTTACGAGCAGTACTTC
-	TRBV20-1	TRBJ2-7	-	CSARRGAYEQYF	TGCAGTGCAAGACGGGGAGCCTACGAGCAGTACTTC
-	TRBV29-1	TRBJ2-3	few	CSVQVTLGGDTQYF	TGCAGCGTTCAGGTCACCCTGGGAGGAGATACGCAGTATTTT
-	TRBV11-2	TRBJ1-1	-	CASSSIRGRHEAFF	TGTGCCAGCAGCTCGATACGAGGTCGGCATGAAGCTTTCTTT
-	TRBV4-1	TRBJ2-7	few	CASSLVPGTNYEQYF	TGCGCCAGCAGCCTAGTTCCGGGGACGAACTACGAGCAGTACTTC
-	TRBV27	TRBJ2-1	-	CASSPGTLGNEQFF	TGTGCCAGCAGTCCCGGGACATTGGGGAATGAGCAGTTCTTC
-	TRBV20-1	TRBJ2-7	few	CGARERGRGLSSYEQYF	TGCGGTGCTAGAGAGCGGGGTAGGGGGCTAAGCTCCTACGAGCAGTACTTC
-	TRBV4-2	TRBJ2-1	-	CASSHYGRNNEQFF	TGTGCCAGCAGCCATTATGGGAGGAACAATGAGCAGTTCTTC
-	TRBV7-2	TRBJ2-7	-	CASSPKIAQYF	TGTGCCAGCAGCCCAAAAATAGCCCAGTACTTC
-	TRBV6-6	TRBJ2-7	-	CASLSRGYEQYF	TGTGCCAGCCTTTCTAGGGGCTACGAGCAGTACTTC
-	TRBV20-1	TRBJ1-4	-	CSVLSGGNEKLFF	TGCAGTGTTCTATCCGGGGGAAATGAAAAACTGTTTTTT
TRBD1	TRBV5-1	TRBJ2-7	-	CASSWDRPYNEQYF	TGCGCCAGCTCCTGGGACAGGCCTTACAATGAGCAGTACTTC
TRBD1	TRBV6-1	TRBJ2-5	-	CASRGTGMTETQYF	TGTGCCAGCAGGGGGACAGGGATGACCGAGACCCAGTACTTC
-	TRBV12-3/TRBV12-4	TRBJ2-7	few	CASSPIEKQHEQYF	TGTGCCAGCAGCCCGATAGAAAAGCAGCACGAGCAGTACTTC
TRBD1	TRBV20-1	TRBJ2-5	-	CSARGQGGKETQYF	TGCAGTGCTAGGGGACAGGGAGGGAAAGAGACCCAGTACTTC
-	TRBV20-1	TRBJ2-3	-	CSAVAAPSTDTQYF	TGCAGTGCAGTAGCGGCGCCTAGCACAGATACGCAGTATTTT
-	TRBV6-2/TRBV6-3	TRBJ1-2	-	CASGQGDGYTF	TGTGCCAGCGGCCAAGGGGATGGCTACACCTTC
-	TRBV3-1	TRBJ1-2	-	CASSQDTGGNGYTF	TGTGCCAGCAGCCAAGATACCGGGGGCAATGGCTACACCTTC
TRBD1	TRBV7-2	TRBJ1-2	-	CASSVHRGPGYGYTF	TGTGCCAGCAGCGTCCACAGGGGGCCGGGCTATGGCTACACCTTC
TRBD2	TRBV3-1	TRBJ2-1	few	CASSHERLAGSYNEQFF	TGTGCCAGCAGCCATGAGAGACTAGCAGGCTCCTACAATGAGCAGTTCTTC
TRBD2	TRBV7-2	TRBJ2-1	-	CASRPGLASLNNEQFF	TGTGCCAGCAGACCTGGACTAGCGAGTTTAAACAATGAGCAGTTCTTC
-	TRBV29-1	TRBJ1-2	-	CSVAGLFLSHGYTF	TGCAGCGTTGCCGGACTCTTCCTATCACATGGCTACACCTTC
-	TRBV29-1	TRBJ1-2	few	CSAYDSNYGYTF	TGCAGCGCCTATGACAGTAACTATGGCTACACCTTC
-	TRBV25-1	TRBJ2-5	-	CASSTGFVGEQYF	TGTGCCAGCAGCACCGGATTCGTGGGGGAGCAGTACTTC
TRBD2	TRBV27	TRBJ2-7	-	CASSFIAGRDEQYF	TGTGCCAGCAGTTTCATAGCAGGGAGGGACGAGCAGTACTTC
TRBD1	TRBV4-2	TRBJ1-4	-	CASSPEQGSNEKLFF	TGTGCCAGCAGCCCTGAACAGGGGTCTAATGAAAAACTGTTTTTT
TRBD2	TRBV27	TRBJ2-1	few	CASRTLAGSYNEQFF	TGTGCCAGCAGAACACTAGCGGGTTCCTACAATGAGCAGTTCTTC
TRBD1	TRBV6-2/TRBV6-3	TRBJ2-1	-	CASSYDRVATNEQFF	TGTGCCAGCAGTTACGACAGGGTCGCAACCAATGAGCAGTTCTTC
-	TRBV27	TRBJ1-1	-	CASSAEGPRYTEAFF	TGTGCCAGCAGCGCAGAAGGGCCCCGATACACTGAAGCTTTCTTT
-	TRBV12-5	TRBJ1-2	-	CASGLSRLPYGYTF	TGTGCTAGTGGTCTCAGTCGTCTTCCCTATGGCTACACCTTC
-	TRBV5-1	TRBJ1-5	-	CASSLSGHQPQHF	TGCGCCAGCAGCTTGTCCGGACATCAGCCCCAGCATTTT
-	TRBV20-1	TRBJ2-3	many	CSARLGGSTDTQYF	TGCAGTGCTAGATTGGGTGGGAGCACAGATACGCAGTATTTT
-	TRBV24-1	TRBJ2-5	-	CATRKVVDEQYF	TGTGCCACCAGAAAGGTGGTCGATGAGCAGTACTTC
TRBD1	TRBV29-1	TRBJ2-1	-	CSVDTGGAYNEQFF	TGCAGCGTTGATACAGGGGGCGCCTACAATGAGCAGTTCTTC
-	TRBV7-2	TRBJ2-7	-	CASSPGTLPYEQYF	TGTGCCAGCAGCCCGGGGACGTTGCCCTACGAGCAGTACTTC
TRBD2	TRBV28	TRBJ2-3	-	CASSLGRNAGGPKDTQYF	TGTGCCAGCAGTTTAGGGCGGAATGCGGGAGGGCCTAAAGATACGCAGTATTTT
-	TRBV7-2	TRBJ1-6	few	CASSLAASSYNSPLHF	TGTGCCAGCAGCTTAGCCGCGAGCTCCTATAATTCACCCCTCCACTTT
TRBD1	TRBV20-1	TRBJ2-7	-	CSAWDRYEQYF	TGCAGTGCCTGGGACAGGTACGAGCAGTACTTC
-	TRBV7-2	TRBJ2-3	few	CASSLVPSFTDTQYF	TGTGCCAGCAGCTTAGTCCCTAGCTTCACAGATACGCAGTATTTT
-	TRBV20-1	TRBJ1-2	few	CSANKETGNYGYTF	TGCAGTGCTAACAAAGAGACAGGAAACTATGGCTACACCTTC
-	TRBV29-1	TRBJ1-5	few	CSVLDANQPQHF	TGCAGCGTTTTGGATGCCAATCAGCCCCAGCATTTT